This record looks at one T cell receptor (beta chain) sequence and its context. Its antigen is still unknown. The study excluded patients with uncontrolled infection, other autoimmune disease, pregnancy or lactation. Clinical symptoms, serum thyroxine, TRAb, thyroid ultrasound and orbital computed tomography established diagnosis. The sample is drawn from a study of T cells in Graves' hyperthyroidism and ophthalmopathy. Turning to the study itself: The initial diagnosis was the point when peripheral blood was collected, ahead of any treatment. Study-wide findings and caveats: Blood also carried most thyroid clonotypes expanded above 0.001.

Amplification targeted TCR beta CDR3 regions from RNA transcripts. HTBI primers were used for first-round RT-PCR of the TCR CDR3. TCRdb processed the multiplex PCR reads anew with MiXCR; each CDR3 protein has one entry. Of hundreds of thousands of distinct CDR3 sequences listed, 20% to 25% are singletons. The sample comprised blood. The TCR originated in a man aged 30 to 39 with Graves' ophthalmopathy.

CDR3 loop: CASSPTSLAGANSETQYF. In DNA, the CDR3 is TGTGCCAGCAGCCCGACGTCTCTAGCGGGAGCCAACTCAGAGACCCAGTACTTC. This chain joins TRBV11-3 and TRBJ2-5; 10 positions agree with TRBD2. V lost 5 bases, J lost 4 bases, and 16 bases stayed unmatched. The CDR3 consists of 18 residues. Germline V CDR1 and CDR2: SGHNT, YENEEA.